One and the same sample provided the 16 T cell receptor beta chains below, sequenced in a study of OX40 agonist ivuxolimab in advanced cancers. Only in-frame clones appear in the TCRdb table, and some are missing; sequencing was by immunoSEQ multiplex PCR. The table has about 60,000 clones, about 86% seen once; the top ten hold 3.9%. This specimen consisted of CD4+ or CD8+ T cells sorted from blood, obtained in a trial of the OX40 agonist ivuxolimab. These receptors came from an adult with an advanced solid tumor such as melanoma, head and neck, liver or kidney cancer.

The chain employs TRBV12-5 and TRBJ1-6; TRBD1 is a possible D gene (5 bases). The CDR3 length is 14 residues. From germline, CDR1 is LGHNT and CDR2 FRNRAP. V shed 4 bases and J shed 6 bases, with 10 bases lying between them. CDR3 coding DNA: TGTGCTAGTGGTTCCCCAGGGTTTAATTCACCCCTCCACTTT. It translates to CASGSPGFNSPLHF.

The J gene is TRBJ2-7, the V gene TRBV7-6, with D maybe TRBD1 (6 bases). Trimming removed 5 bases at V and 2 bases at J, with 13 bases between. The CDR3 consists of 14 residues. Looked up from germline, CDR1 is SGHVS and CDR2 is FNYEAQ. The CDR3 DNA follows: TGTGCCAGCAGCGCAGGGACACCCGCCTACGAGCAGTACTTC. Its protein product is CASSAGTPAYEQYF.

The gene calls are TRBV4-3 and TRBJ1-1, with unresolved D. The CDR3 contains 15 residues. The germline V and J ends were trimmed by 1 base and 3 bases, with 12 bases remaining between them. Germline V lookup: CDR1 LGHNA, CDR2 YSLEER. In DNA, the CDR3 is TGCGCCAGCAGCCAAGTAAGGGCGTGGGACACTGAAGCTTTCTTT. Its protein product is CASSQVRAWDTEAFF.

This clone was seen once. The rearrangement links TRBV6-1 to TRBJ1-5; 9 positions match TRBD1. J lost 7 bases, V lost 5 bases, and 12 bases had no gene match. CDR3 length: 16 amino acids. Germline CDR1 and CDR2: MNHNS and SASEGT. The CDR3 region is CASSQGGTGIEQPQHF. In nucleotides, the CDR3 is TGTGCCAGCAGTCAAGGGGGGACAGGGATTGAGCAGCCCCAGCATTTT.

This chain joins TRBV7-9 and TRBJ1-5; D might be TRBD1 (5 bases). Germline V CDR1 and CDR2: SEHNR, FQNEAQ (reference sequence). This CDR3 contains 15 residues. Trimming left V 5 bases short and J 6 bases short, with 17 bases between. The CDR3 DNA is TGTGCCAGCAGCCCAAGAGGGACGATGGGTCAGCCCCAGCATTTT. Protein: CASSPRGTMGQPQHF.

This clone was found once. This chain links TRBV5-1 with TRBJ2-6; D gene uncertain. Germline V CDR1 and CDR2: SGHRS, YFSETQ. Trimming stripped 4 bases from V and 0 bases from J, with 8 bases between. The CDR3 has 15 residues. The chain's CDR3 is CASSIQDSGANVLTF. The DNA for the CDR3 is TGCGCCAGCAGCATACAAGACTCTGGGGCCAACGTCCTGACTTTC.

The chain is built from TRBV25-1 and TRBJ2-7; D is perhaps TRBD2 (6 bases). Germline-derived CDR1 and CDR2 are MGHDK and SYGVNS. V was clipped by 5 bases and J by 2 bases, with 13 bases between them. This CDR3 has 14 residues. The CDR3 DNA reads TGTGCCAGCAGTACACTCGGGGGAACCTACGAGCAGTACTTC. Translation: CASSTLGGTYEQYF.

The CDR3 DNA reads as TGTGCCAGTAGTACACAGGGAAGCACAGATACGCAGTATTTT. Translated, it gives CASSTQGSTDTQYF. This rearrangement joins TRBV19 to TRBJ2-3; weak D call: TRBD1 (6 bases). V lost 4 bases and J 0 bases, leaving 8 bases between the germline ends. The germline V gene encodes CDR1 LNHDA and CDR2 SQIVND (reference sequence). The CDR3 has 14 residues. The complete variable domain, with remaining parts taken from reference TRBV19 and TRBJ2-3, reads DGGITQSPKYLFRKEGQNVTLSCEQNLNHDAMYWYRQDPGQGLRLIYYSQIVNDFQKGDIAEGYSVSREKKESFPLTVTSAQKNPTAFYLCASSTQGSTDTQYFGPGTRLTVL.

CDR3 sequence reads: CASSSNPGTGGDGYTF. DNA for the CDR3: TGTGCCAGCAGCTCAAACCCCGGGACAGGGGGCGATGGCTACACCTTC. V gene TRBV7-3 combines with J gene TRBJ1-2; 12 bases match TRBD1. With 4 bases clipped from V and 6 bases from J, the junction kept 9 bases outside the gene matches. Looked up from germline, CDR1 is SGHTA and CDR2 is FQGTGA. The CDR3 totals 16 residues.

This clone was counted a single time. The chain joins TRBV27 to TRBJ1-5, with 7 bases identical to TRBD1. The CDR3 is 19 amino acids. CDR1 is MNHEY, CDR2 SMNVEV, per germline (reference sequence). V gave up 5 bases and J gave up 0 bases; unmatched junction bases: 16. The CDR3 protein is CASSPLAGTDTNSNQPQHF. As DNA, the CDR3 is TGTGCCAGCAGTCCCCTCGCCGGGACAGATACTAATAGCAATCAGCCCCAGCATTTT.

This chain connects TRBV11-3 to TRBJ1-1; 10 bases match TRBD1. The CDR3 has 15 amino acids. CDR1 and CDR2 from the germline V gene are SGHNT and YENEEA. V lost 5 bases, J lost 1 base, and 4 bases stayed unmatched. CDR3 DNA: TGTGCCAGCAGCCCTCGGACAGGGGGGAACACTGAAGCTTTCTTT. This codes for CASSPRTGGNTEAFF.

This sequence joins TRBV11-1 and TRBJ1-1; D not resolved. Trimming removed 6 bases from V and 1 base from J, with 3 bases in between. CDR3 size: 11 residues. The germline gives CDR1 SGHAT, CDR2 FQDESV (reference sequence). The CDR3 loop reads CASRANTEAFF. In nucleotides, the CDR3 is TGTGCCAGCAGAGCGAACACTGAAGCTTTCTTT.

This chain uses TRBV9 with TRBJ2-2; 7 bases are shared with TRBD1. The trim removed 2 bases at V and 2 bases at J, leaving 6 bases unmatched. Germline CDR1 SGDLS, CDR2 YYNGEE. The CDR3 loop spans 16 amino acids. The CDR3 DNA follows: TGTGCCAGCAGCGTCTCCGGGACAGTCAACACCGGGGAGCTGTTTTTT. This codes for CASSVSGTVNTGELFF.

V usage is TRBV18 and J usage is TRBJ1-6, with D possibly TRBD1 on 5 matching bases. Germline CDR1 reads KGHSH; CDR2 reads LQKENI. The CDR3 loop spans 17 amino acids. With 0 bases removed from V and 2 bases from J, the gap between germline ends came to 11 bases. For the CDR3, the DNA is TGTGCCAGCTCACCACCGGGGGGTTTAGCCTATAATTCACCCCTCCACTTT. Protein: CASSPPGGLAYNSPLHF.

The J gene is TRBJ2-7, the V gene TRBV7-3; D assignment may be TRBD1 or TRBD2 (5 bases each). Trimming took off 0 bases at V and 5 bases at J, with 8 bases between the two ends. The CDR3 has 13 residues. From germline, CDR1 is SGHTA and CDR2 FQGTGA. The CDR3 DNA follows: TGTGCCAGCAGCTTAACGGGGACCGACGAGCAGTACTTC. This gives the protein CASSLTGTDEQYF. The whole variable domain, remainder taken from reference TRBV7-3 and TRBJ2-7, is GAGVSQTPSNKVTEKGKYVELRCDPISGHTALYWYRQSLGQGPEFLIYFQGTGAADDSGLPNDRFFAVRPEGSVSTLKIQRTERGDSAVYLCASSLTGTDEQYFGPGTRLTVT.

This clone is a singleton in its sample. The CDR3 nucleotides read TGTGCCTGGAGTGGCGGTTCCTACGAGCAGTACTTC. Its protein is CAWSGGSYEQYF. V and J are TRBV30 and TRBJ2-7, with unresolved D. V dropped 1 base and J dropped 1 base, with 5 bases sitting between them. Germline CDR1 GTSNPN, CDR2 SVGIG (reference sequence). The CDR3 totals 12 residues.